This TCR beta chain was obtained from a study of blood T cell repertoires in COVID-19. On the study more broadly: From the United States, Italy and Spain came samples of acute and convalescent COVID-19. From T cells, B-cell-depleted T cells, or PBMCs came the material, which was cDNA or gDNA.

V gave up 6 bases and J gave up 6 bases; unmatched junction bases: 3. Germline V CDR1 and CDR2: LNHDA, SQIVND (reference sequence). This CDR3 is built from 14 residues. Per the original methods: Nucleated cell counts were estimated from reference gene primer amplification. The table came from immunoSEQ multiplex PCR; TCRdb's copy has only in-frame clones and leaves some out. The DNA was the basis for D and trimming; V, J and clone size are from that table. Of about 92,000 clones listed, roughly 80% were seen once; the top ten hold approximately 15%. The chain carries TRBV19 and TRBJ2-1; 12 bases fit TRBD2. What was sequenced was peripheral blood. This sequence was found in an elderly woman with active or convalescent COVID-19. The CDR3, as DNA: TGTGCCAGTAGGGCTAGCGGGGGGGGCAATGAGCAGTTCTTC. Protein: CASRASGGGNEQFF.